Here is one T cell receptor (beta chain) with its context. Its antigen is unknown. There are no base qualities to consult, and no much larger clone falls within one base. Based on the germline V gene (reference sequence), the CDR1 and CDR2 sequences are SEHNR and FQNEAQ. The CDR3 numbers 14 residues from cysteine through phenylalanine. CDR3 DNA only is kept here, 42 bases in frame from base 1. Relative to germline, V is 5 bases shorter and J is 6 bases shorter, with 13 bases between their ends. The immunoSEQ Assay, a bias-controlled multiplex PCR, was used to amplify TCRbeta CDR3 regions from genomic DNA. The published analysis was carried out like this. Nucleated cell counts per sample were estimated from amplification of reference gene primers within the assay. To quantify the absolute abundance of each unique TCRbeta CDR3 rearrangement, sequence reads were collapsed and filtered. Productive Simpson clonality was computed per sample as the square root of Simpson's diversity index over productive rearrangements. Here the immuneACCESS table is served through TCRdb, limited to in-frame sequences with V and J called. Missing clones are a known gap in these copies; in checked studies unresolved V genes cover under half, and the rest lacks a known reason. Clonal size and the V and J genes are those of that table, whereas D and trimming came from the DNA. The sample includes more than 45,000 clones, with 82% observed a single time. The ten largest clones add up to around 14% of the sample.

These data are taken from a study of blood T cell repertoires in COVID-19 (dated by TCRdb to the early 2020s). About the study as a whole: The collaborator samples originated in the United States, Italy and Spain and spanned the acute and convalescent phases of COVID-19. The material from the prospective study consisted of cDNA or gDNA derived from T cells, B-cell-depleted T cells, or PBMCs. The dataset comprised deeply sampled blood TCRbeta repertoires from subjects exposed to, actively infected with, or recovered from COVID-19. The repertoires were released in a freely available public database intended as a resource for research on the immune response to SARS-CoV-2. Samples came from the ongoing ImmuneRACE study (first 160 participants) plus 1,254 subjects from 6 global collaborators. The sample metadata nearly always contained a de-identified subject ID, COVID-19 status, age in years and sex. HLA class I and class II types, where available, came from metadata supplied by the sample provider rather than from assay-based typing.

The collaborating institutions used their own protocols to collect whole blood in K2EDTA tubes. Collaborator samples were shipped for TCRbeta analysis as frozen whole blood, isolated PBMCs, or DNA extracted from either sample type. Paper-wide results and their limitations: Clinical and demographic metadata were provided uncurated, with the amount varying by source and participant.

This TCR was recovered from a human donor in a cohort sampled during active COVID-19. The sequenced sample was peripheral blood. The receptor chain draws on TRBV7-9 and TRBJ2-2, with a weak D call of TRBD1 (6 bases match). The DNA is TGTGCCAGCAGCGCCGGGACACATCCCGGGGAGCTGTTTTTT. It encodes CASSAGTHPGELFF.